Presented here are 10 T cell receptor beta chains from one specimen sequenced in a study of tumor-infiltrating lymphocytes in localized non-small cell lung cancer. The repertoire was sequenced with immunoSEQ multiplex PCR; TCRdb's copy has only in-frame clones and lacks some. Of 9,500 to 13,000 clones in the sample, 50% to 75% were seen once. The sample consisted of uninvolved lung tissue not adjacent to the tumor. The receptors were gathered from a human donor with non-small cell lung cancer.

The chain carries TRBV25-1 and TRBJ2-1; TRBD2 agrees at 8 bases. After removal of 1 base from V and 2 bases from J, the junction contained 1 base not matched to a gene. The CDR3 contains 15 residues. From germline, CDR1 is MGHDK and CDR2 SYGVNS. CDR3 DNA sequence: TGTGCCAGCAGTGAATTCGGGGGGGCCTACAATGAGCAGTTCTTC. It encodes CASSEFGGAYNEQFF.

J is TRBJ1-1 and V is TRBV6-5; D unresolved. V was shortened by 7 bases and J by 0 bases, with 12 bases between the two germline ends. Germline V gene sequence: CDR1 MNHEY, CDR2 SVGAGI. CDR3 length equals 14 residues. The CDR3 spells CASTPVFMNTEAFF. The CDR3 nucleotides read TGTGCCAGCACCCCAGTATTCATGAACACTGAAGCTTTCTTT.

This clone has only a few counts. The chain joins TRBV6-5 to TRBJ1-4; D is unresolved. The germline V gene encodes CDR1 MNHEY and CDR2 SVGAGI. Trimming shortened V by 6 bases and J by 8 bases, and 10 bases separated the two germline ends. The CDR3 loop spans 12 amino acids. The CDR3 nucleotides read TGTGCCAGCAGAACGCGCGGAGAAAAACTGTTTTTT. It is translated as CASRTRGEKLFF.

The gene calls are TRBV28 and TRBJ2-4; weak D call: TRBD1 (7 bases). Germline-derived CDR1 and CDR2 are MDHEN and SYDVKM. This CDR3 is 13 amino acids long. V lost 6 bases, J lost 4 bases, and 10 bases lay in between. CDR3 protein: CASREGQKNIQYF. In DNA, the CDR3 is TGTGCCAGCAGGGAGGGACAGAAAAACATTCAGTACTTC.

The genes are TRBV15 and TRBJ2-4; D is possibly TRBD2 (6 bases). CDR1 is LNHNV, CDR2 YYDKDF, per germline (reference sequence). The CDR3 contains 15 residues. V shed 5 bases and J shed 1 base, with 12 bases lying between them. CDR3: CATSVGGPAKNIQYF. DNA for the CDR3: TGTGCCACCAGCGTCGGGGGTCCCGCCAAAAACATTCAGTACTTC.

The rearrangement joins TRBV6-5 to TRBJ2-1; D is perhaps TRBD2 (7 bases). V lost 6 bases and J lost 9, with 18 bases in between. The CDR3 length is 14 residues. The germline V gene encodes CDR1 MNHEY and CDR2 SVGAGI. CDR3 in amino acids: CASRTAGGPTEQFF. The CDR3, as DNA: TGTGCCAGCAGAACCGCCGGGGGGCCAACTGAGCAGTTCTTC.

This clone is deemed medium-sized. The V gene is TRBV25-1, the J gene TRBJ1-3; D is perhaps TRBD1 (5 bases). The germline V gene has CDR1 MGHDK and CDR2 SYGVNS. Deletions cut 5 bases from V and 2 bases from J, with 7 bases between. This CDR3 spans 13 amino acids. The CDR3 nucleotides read TGTGCCAGCAGTAGGGACCCTGGAAACACCATATATTTT. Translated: CASSRDPGNTIYF.

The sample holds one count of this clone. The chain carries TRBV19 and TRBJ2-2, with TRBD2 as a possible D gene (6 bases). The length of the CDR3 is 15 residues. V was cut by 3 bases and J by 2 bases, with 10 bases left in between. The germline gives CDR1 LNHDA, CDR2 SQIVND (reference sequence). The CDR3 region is CASSMREHNTGELFF. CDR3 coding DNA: TGTGCCAGTAGTATGCGGGAACACAACACCGGGGAGCTGTTTTTT.

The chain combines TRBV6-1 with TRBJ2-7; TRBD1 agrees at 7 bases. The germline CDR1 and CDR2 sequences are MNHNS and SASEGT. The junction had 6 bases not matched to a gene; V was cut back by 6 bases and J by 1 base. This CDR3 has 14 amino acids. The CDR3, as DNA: TGTGCCAGCAGCGCGAGACAGGGTTCCTACGAGCAGTACTTC. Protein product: CASSARQGSYEQYF.

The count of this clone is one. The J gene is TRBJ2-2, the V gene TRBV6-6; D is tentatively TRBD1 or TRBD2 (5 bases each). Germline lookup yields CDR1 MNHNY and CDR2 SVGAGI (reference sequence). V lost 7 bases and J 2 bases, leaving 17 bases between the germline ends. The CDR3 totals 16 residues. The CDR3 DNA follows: TGTGCCAGCACCCCGGGACCCAAACCAAACACCGGGGAGCTGTTTTTT. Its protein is CASTPGPKPNTGELFF.